This TCR beta chain was retrieved from a study of blood T cell repertoires in COVID-19. Background on the study: Italy, Spain and the United States were the sources of the convalescent and acute COVID-19 samples. The cDNA or gDNA used as material had been derived from T cells, B-cell-depleted T cells, or PBMCs.

Germline lookup yields CDR1 SGHNT and CDR2 YYREEE (reference sequence). J lost 4 bases, V lost 1 base, and 2 bases had no gene match. This CDR3 has 14 residues. Original analysis: Cell counts per sample came from amplifying reference gene primers. Produced via immunoSEQ multiplex PCR; TCRdb's table is partial and in-frame only. D and trimming come from the DNA, and the V and J calls and clone size come from that table. The profile shows about 180,000 clones, 70% to 85% of them singletons. In terms of age and location, participants ranged from roughly 18 to 90 years and lived in about 25 US areas. This clone came up a few times.

The chain carries TRBV5-4 and TRBJ2-1; TRBD1 agrees at 7 bases. This TCR derives from a man aged 50 or older who had recovered from COVID-19. The sequenced material came from PBMCs or T cells enriched from blood (not recorded which). The CDR3 DNA reads TGTGCCAGCAGCTTGAGGGGGCGGTACAATGAGCAGTTCTTC. Residues: CASSLRGRYNEQFF.